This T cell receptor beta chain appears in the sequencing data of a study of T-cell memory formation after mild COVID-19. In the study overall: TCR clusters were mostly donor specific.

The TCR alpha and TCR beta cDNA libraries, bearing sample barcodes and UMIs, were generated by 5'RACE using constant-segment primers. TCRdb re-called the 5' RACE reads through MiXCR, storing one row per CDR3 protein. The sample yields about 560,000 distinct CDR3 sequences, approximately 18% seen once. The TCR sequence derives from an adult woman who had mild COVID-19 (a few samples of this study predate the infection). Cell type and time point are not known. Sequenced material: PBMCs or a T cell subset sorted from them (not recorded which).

In DNA, the CDR3 is TGTGCCAGCAGTAACATCCAAGAGACCCAGTACTTC. This codes for CASSNIQETQYF. The V and J genes are TRBV7-6 and TRBJ2-5; D remains unclear. The CDR3 runs 12 residues. V was trimmed by 6 bases and J by 1 base, leaving 6 bases between them. From germline, CDR1 is SGHVS and CDR2 FNYEAQ.